This T cell receptor beta chain was obtained from a study of CD8+CD57+ T cells in acquired aplastic anemia. Findings and caveats of the study: Overlapping CD8+ CDR3 repertoires of patients and controls contained under 35 shared sequences.

To note about this clonotype: Its antigen is undetermined.

V dropped 3 bases and J dropped 0 bases, with 9 bases sitting between them. In germline, CDR1 is ENHRY, CDR2 SYGVKD. CDR3 length: 15 residues. Only patients with CD8+CD57+ cell expansion on flow cytometry were chosen for sequencing. The TCR beta profiling, which covered VDJ combination and CDR3 sequence, was carried out using genomic DNA as the template. TCRdb passed the reads through MiXCR, listing each CDR3 protein once. Of more than 95,000 distinct CDR3 sequences listed, 40% are singletons. The chain links TRBV10-3 to TRBJ1-5; a weak D match, TRBD1 (6 bases). Material: sorted CD4+, CD8+, or CD8+CD57+ T cells (not recorded which) from PBMCs. This clonotype was obtained from a human donor with aplastic anemia. CDR3 region: CAISETGSSNQPQHF. The DNA of the CDR3 is TGTGCCATCAGTGAAACAGGGTCTAGCAATCAGCCCCAGCATTTT.